A selection of T cell receptor beta chains follows, all from one sample in a study of CD4 T cells in relation to SARS-CoV-2 and coronaviruses. Their antigen targets remain unknown. Assay: immunoSEQ multiplex PCR; the TCRdb copy retains only in-frame clones and omits some. The sample carries some 19,000 clones, over 70% recorded once. The specimen sequenced was CD4+ T cells from PBMCs, cultured in vitro. Every receptor here comes from a human donor in good health. Each CDR3 is given with its conserved first and last residue. D genes are given only for firm matches. Size values are once, few and many counts, or a class for expanded clones, and some rows have none.

.	TRBJ1-3	.	TRBV19	CASKGSAYGNTIYF	TGTGCCAGTAAGGGGTCTGCTTATGGAAACACCATATATTTT
once	TRBJ1-5	.	TRBV5-1	CASSLVAGYNQPQHF	TGCGCCAGCAGCTTGGTGGCAGGGTACAATCAGCCCCAGCATTTT
.	TRBJ2-7	.	TRBV6-5	CASSYSYTEGDEQYF	TGTGCCAGCAGTTACTCGTATACAGAAGGGGACGAGCAGTACTTC
.	TRBJ2-1	.	TRBV25-1	CASSDTGTYNEQFF	TGTGCCAGCAGTGATACAGGGACCTACAATGAGCAGTTCTTC
.	TRBJ1-6	TRBD1	TRBV28	CASSRIRTGYNSPLHF	TGTGCCAGCAGCCGCATCAGGACAGGCTATAATTCACCCCTCCACTTT
few	TRBJ1-5	TRBD1	TRBV4-1	CASSQYTTGATMGNQPQHF	TGCGCCAGCAGCCAATATACAACAGGGGCGACAATGGGGAATCAGCCCCAGCATTTT
.	TRBJ2-1	.	TRBV3-1/TRBV3-2	CASSHPSRSSYNEQFF	TGTGCCAGCAGCCACCCCTCGCGGAGCTCCTACAATGAGCAGTTCTTC
.	TRBJ2-5	TRBD2	TRBV18	CASSPSYTSEQETQYF	TGTGCCAGCTCACCCTCCTACACTAGCGAGCAAGAGACCCAGTACTTC
once	TRBJ2-7	.	TRBV3-1/TRBV3-2	CASSKGPAAGQYF	TGTGCCAGCAGCAAGGGTCCCGCAGCCGGGCAGTACTTC
.	TRBJ1-5	.	TRBV3-1/TRBV3-2	CASSQSARGGNQPQHF	TGTGCCAGCAGCCAATCGGCCCGCGGAGGCAATCAGCCCCAGCATTTT
.	TRBJ2-2	.	TRBV29-1	CSVLGLLGTGELFF	TGCAGCGTATTAGGGCTACTTGGCACCGGGGAGCTGTTTTTT
.	TRBJ2-7	.	TRBV19	CASSSRTARRSYEQYF	TGTGCCAGTAGTTCTCGGACAGCTCGAAGGTCTTACGAGCAGTACTTC
.	TRBJ2-5	TRBD1	TRBV3-1/TRBV3-2	CASSQDRTGRETQYF	TGTGCCAGCAGCCAAGATCGGACAGGGCGGGAGACCCAGTACTTC
.	TRBJ1-2	.	TRBV24-1	CATSEAGPTYGYTF	TGTGCCACCAGTGAGGCAGGGCCAACCTATGGCTACACCTTC
.	TRBJ1-2	TRBD1	TRBV25-1	CASSDPVGGATGYGYTF	TGTGCCAGCAGTGATCCCGTGGGGGGGGCGACAGGGTATGGCTACACCTTC
.	TRBJ2-7	TRBD2	TRBV3-1/TRBV3-2	CASSYGTNEEQYF	TGTGCCAGCAGCTATGGGACTAACGAGGAGCAGTACTTC
.	TRBJ2-6	.	TRBV5-1	CASSLDVSGANVLTF	TGCGCCAGCAGCTTGGACGTCTCTGGGGCCAACGTCCTGACTTTC
.	TRBJ2-3	.	TRBV7-9	CASSLAGGTDTQYF	TGTGCCAGCAGCTTAGCGGGAGGAACAGATACGCAGTATTTT
once	TRBJ2-7	.	TRBV2	CASSVNRGYEQYF	TGTGCCAGTTCCGTGAATCGGGGCTACGAGCAGTACTTC
.	TRBJ2-3	TRBD2	TRBV24-1	CATSDFRAGGDTQYF	TGTGCCACCAGTGATTTTCGCGCGGGGGGGGATACGCAGTATTTT
.	TRBJ1-4	.	TRBV5-6	CASSSPGGANEKLFF	TGTGCCAGCAGCAGCCCGGGAGGGGCGAATGAAAAACTGTTTTTT
few	TRBJ1-4	.	TRBV28	CASSLLPWGEKLFF	TGTGCCAGCAGTTTACTACCCTGGGGTGAAAAACTGTTTTTT
.	TRBJ2-3	.	TRBV24-1	CATSVPTGEAGSSHTDTQYF	TGTGCCACCAGTGTTCCCACGGGGGAGGCGGGATCCAGTCACACAGATACGCAGTATTTT
.	TRBJ2-5	.	TRBV19	CASSMLIGSQETQYF	TGTGCCAGTAGTATGCTGATTGGATCACAAGAGACCCAGTACTTC